These 8 T cell receptor beta chains were all obtained from the same sample, sequenced in a study of cytomegalovirus exposure and HLA in healthy donors. In the PCR, 60 Vbeta and 13 Jbeta primers were used. Sequencing used immunoSEQ multiplex PCR; TCRdb keeps in-frame clones, though not all of them. The sample consists of some 150,000 clones, 60% to 70% of them appearing once. The sequenced sample was PBMCs. The origin of the receptors is a woman aged 55-70 years in good health and CMV-seropositive.

The genes are TRBV19 and TRBJ2-2, with TRBD1 matching 7 bases. Trimming removed 6 bases from V and 0 bases from J; junction bases left unmatched: 13. Germline CDR1 LNHDA, CDR2 SQIVND (reference sequence). CDR3 length: 18 residues. Written as DNA, the CDR3 is TGTGCCAGTAGCATCCCGGGACAGCAACTCGCGAACACCGGGGAGCTGTTTTTT. Its protein is CASSIPGQQLANTGELFF.

The V gene is TRBV11-2, the J gene TRBJ2-4, with 10 bases that match TRBD1. Germline loops: CDR1 SGHAT, CDR2 FQNNGV. The CDR3 consists of 17 residues. The V segment lost 0 bases and the J segment 7 bases; nucleotides outside the gene matches: 9. Written as DNA, the CDR3 is TGTGCCAGCAGCTTAGAGGAGCGTAGGGGACAGGGGAACATTCAGTACTTC. Protein sequence: CASSLEERRGQGNIQYF.

This clone has more than one count but fewer than ten. The V and J genes are TRBV25-1 and TRBJ1-2; 10 positions agree with TRBD1. Germline V gives CDR1 MGHDK, CDR2 SYGVNS. CDR3 length: 14 residues. The trim removed 8 bases at V and 10 bases at J, leaving 13 bases unmatched. The CDR3 DNA follows: TGTGCCAGCCAAAGGACGACAGGGGGCCTCGACTACACCTTC. This encodes CASQRTTGGLDYTF.

Regarding this clone: Its ends do not fully match the called genes, so a read error is possible. The rearrangement joins TRBV7-2 to TRBJ2-7, with 7 bases that match TRBD2. Germline loops: CDR1 SGHTA, CDR2 FQGNSA. The CDR3 has 14 amino acids. CDR3 sequence: CASSIAGLSYEQYF. In DNA form, the CDR3 reads TGTGCCAGCAGCATAGCGGGCCTCTCCTACGAGCAGTACTTC.

The chain links TRBV5-8 to TRBJ1-2; 9 positions agree with TRBD1. The junction had 9 bases not matched to a gene; V was cut back by 4 bases and J by 8 bases. CDR1 and CDR2 from the germline V gene are SGHTS and YDEGEE. The CDR3 is 14 residues long. The CDR3 bases are TGTGCCAGCAGCCTGGACAGGGGACTTTTAGGCTACACCTTC. The encoded protein is CASSLDRGLLGYTF.

This clone was seen a few times. The chain employs TRBV5-4 and TRBJ2-7; 7 nucleotides align to TRBD2. Germline CDR1 SGHNT, CDR2 YYREEE (reference sequence). With 1 base clipped from V and 2 bases from J, the junction kept 6 bases outside the gene matches. This CDR3 spans 15 amino acids. In nucleotides, the CDR3 is TGTGCCAGCAGCTTGTTCGGAGCGGGAACCTACGAGCAGTACTTC. This sequence encodes CASSLFGAGTYEQYF.

V is TRBV7-3 and J is TRBJ2-1; 8 bases are shared with TRBD2. The CDR3 runs to 15 residues. After removal of 2 bases from V and 4 bases from J, the junction contained 4 bases not matched to a gene. Per the germline V gene, CDR1 is SGHTA and CDR2 is FQGTGA. CDR3 sequence reads: CASSLELAEYNEQFF. The DNA of the CDR3 is TGTGCCAGCAGCTTAGAACTAGCGGAGTACAATGAGCAGTTCTTC.

The chain carries TRBV28 and TRBJ2-1, with 10 bases that match TRBD2. J was trimmed by 4 bases and V by 6 bases; bases with no gene match: 9. The CDR3 totals 16 residues. CDR1 and CDR2 (germline): MDHEN, SYDVKM. The CDR3 spells CASRFSGTSVYNEQFF. The CDR3 coding sequence is TGTGCCAGCAGGTTTTCCGGGACTAGCGTTTACAATGAGCAGTTCTTC.